This T cell receptor (beta chain) was identified in a study of blood T cell repertoires in COVID-19 (dated by TCRdb to 2018 to 2020). About the study as a whole: Samples covering the acute and convalescent phases of COVID-19 were provided by collaborators in the United States, Italy and Spain. The prospective study material was composed of cDNA or gDNA derived from T cells, B-cell-depleted T cells, or PBMCs. Subjects who had been exposed to COVID-19, were actively infected with it, or had recovered from it provided the deeply sampled blood TCRbeta repertoires that made up the dataset. The repertoires were released in a freely available public database intended as a resource for research on the immune response to SARS-CoV-2. Samples came from the ongoing ImmuneRACE study (first 160 participants) plus 1,254 subjects from 6 global collaborators. Sample metadata almost always included a de-identified subject ID, COVID-19 status, age in years and sex. Where HLA class I and class II types were available, the types were taken from metadata supplied by the sample provider, not from assay-based typing.

Collaborating institutions collected whole blood in K2EDTA tubes following their own protocols. For TCRbeta analysis, collaborators shipped samples as frozen whole blood, isolated PBMCs, or DNA extracted from either of those sample types. The immunoSEQ Assay, a bias-controlled multiplex PCR, was used to amplify TCRbeta CDR3 regions from genomic DNA. Processing in the source paper ran as follows. Within the assay, amplification of reference gene primers was used to estimate how many nucleated cells each sample contained. Sequence reads were collapsed and filtered to measure the absolute abundance of every unique TCRbeta CDR3 rearrangement. For each sample, productive Simpson clonality was calculated as the square root of Simpson's diversity index over productive rearrangements. What TCRdb holds here is the immuneACCESS table cut down to in-frame rearrangements. Part of the clones is not present; checked against another copy, under half of the missing clones reflect an unresolved V gene, and the others are unexplained. That table is the source of V, J and clone size, and D and trimming were worked out from the DNA. In this sample the table shows about 280,000 clones, about 85% of which occur a single time. The ten largest clones capture 10% to 15% of the sample.

The germline V gene provides CDR1 MDHEN and CDR2 SYDVKM. Here V drops 5 bases and J drops 6 bases, and the junction holds 4 bases not matched to any gene. The CDR3 numbers 14 residues from cysteine through phenylalanine. Of all the DNA, just the CDR3 is kept, 42 bases in frame from base 1. What the study reported, not specific to this receptor: Clinical and demographic metadata were provided uncurated, with the amount varying by source and participant.

Turning to this clone: Its antigen target is currently unknown. One base away there is no much larger clone; base qualities are not given.

Recombination connected TRBV28 to TRBJ1-1; TRBD1 agrees with 12 junctional bases. Input material: peripheral blood. This sequence was found in a human donor in a cohort sampled during active COVID-19. At the DNA level, the sequence is TGTGCCAGCAGTCCCGGGACAGGGGGCTCTGAAGCTTTCTTT. This encodes CASSPGTGGSEAFF. Supplemented by the reference TRBV28 and TRBJ1-1 proteins around the CDR3, the complete variable domain is DVKVTQSSRYLVKRTGEKVFLECVQDMDHENMFWYRQDPGLGLRLIYFSYDVKMKEKGDIPEGYSVSREKKERFSLILESASTNQTSMYLCASSPGTGGSEAFFGQGTRLTVV.